This record looks at one TCR beta chain sequence and its context. Antigen specificity is unknown. V dropped 0 bases and J dropped 4; count of bases not matched to a gene: 9. Germline values: CDR1 MNHNS, CDR2 SASEGT. This CDR3 contains 17 residues. Participants comprised healthy donors of bone marrow. The entry originates in a study of cytomegalovirus exposure and HLA in healthy donors. With 60 Vbeta and 13 Jbeta primers, the PCR was carried out. Some clones are missing from TCRdb's copy, which holds only in-frame ones; the method was immunoSEQ multiplex PCR. The top ten hold 2% to 3% of the sample, which has roughly 190,000 clones, over 65% seen once. Study results and caveats: Altogether, 150 to 200 TCR beta chains were recorded as cytomegalovirus-associated. An apparent linkage of common viral pathogens to several of the most significant clusters emerged in a later analysis. In vitro data verified a few CMV-associated chains as specific for CMV antigens.

Sequencing used PBMCs. J is TRBJ2-7 and V is TRBV6-1, with 10 bases matching TRBD2. The clonotype originates from a woman aged 45-59 years in good health and CMV-seropositive. CDR3 sequence (DNA): TGTGCCAGCAGTGAAGCAGGGGAGCGGGGGGGCCGATACGAGCAGTACTTC. Residues: CASSEAGERGGRYEQYF.